Following are 28 T cell receptor beta chains from one sample sequenced in a study of T cell changes during pregnancy in multiple sclerosis. TCRdb keeps only in-frame clones here, not all; method: immunoSEQ multiplex PCR. The sample lists around 97,000 clones, about nine tenths occurring once. The specimen was peripheral blood, collected in the second trimester of pregnancy. The source of these receptors is a female donor in good health, enrolled as a control in a pregnancy study.

This clone appeared once. This chain uses TRBV5-6 with TRBJ2-7; a possible D gene is TRBD2 (6 bases). With 0 bases removed from V and 3 bases from J, the gap between germline ends came to 13 bases. From germline, CDR1 is SGHDT and CDR2 YYEEEE. The CDR3 covers 15 residues. The CDR3 sequence: CASSLEVRRVYEQYF. The CDR3 DNA reads TGTGCCAGCAGCTTGGAAGTTAGGAGGGTCTACGAGCAGTACTTC.

This sequence joins TRBV6-5 and TRBJ1-5; D unresolved. V was trimmed by 0 bases and J by 1 base, leaving 7 bases between them. The CDR3 length is 15 residues. The germline gives CDR1 MNHEY, CDR2 SVGAGI. The CDR3 protein is CASSYSSGSNQPQHF. The CDR3 DNA sequence: TGTGCCAGCAGTTACTCATCGGGGAGCAATCAGCCCCAGCATTTT.

This chain uses TRBV28 with TRBJ1-2; D remains unclear. The CDR3 is made up of 17 amino acids. The V end lost 2 bases, the J end lost 0 bases, and 16 bases lay between the germline ends. Per the germline V gene, CDR1 is MDHEN and CDR2 is SYDVKM. DNA of the CDR3: TGTGCCAGCAGTTTAGGGCCTCGGGAGCTTACTAACTATGGCTACACCTTC. It codes for CASSLGPRELTNYGYTF.

The chain employs TRBV6-1 and TRBJ1-2, with 9 bases that match TRBD1. This CDR3 contains 17 residues. The V gene end was trimmed by 3 bases and the J gene end by 1 base; junction bases not matched to a gene: 9. Germline V CDR1 and CDR2: MNHNS, SASEGT. CDR3 bases: TGTGCCAGCAGTGATATCGGGACAGGGCGGCTTAACTATGGCTACACCTTC. This gives the protein CASSDIGTGRLNYGYTF.

This clone has only one observation. V gene TRBV7-2 combines with J gene TRBJ2-5, with 7 nucleotides matching TRBD2. There are 15 residues in the CDR3. J gave up 3 bases and V 2 bases, and 6 bases lay outside the gene matches. CDR1 and CDR2 (germline): SGHTA, FQGNSA. The CDR3: CASSLMGRGEETQYF. CDR3 nucleotides: TGTGCCAGCAGCTTAATGGGGAGGGGAGAAGAGACCCAGTACTTC.

This chain joins TRBV6-4 and TRBJ2-1; perhaps TRBD2 as D (7 bases). Germline lookup yields CDR1 MRHNA and CDR2 SNTAGT. The V gene lost 2 bases and the J gene lost 2 bases, with 10 bases spanning the gap. This CDR3 comprises 15 residues. The CDR3 reads CASSDGGAPYNEQFF. The CDR3 DNA sequence: TGTGCCAGCAGTGACGGGGGGGCCCCCTACAATGAGCAGTTCTTC.

The gene calls are TRBV7-2 and TRBJ2-3, with D perhaps matching TRBD1 (6 bases). Germline CDR1 is SGHTA and CDR2 is FQGNSA. The CDR3 consists of 15 residues. Between the trimmed V and J ends, which lost 2 bases and 0 bases, there was a span of 9 bases. CDR3 in DNA: TGTGCCAGCAGCTTAAACAGGGCTAGCACAGATACGCAGTATTTT. Protein: CASSLNRASTDTQYF.

The J gene is TRBJ2-7, the V gene TRBV2, with 9 bases that match TRBD2. The V gene's germline CDR1 is SNHLY and CDR2 FYNNEI. V shed 5 bases and J 9 bases; nucleotides not matched to a gene: 11. CDR3 length: 14 residues. CDR3 sequence reads: CASSREGGGAWQYF. The CDR3 region has the DNA TGTGCCAGCAGTCGGGAGGGCGGGGGGGCCTGGCAGTACTTC.

V is TRBV5-6 and J is TRBJ1-6, with D possibly matching TRBD1 (6 bases). The V and J ends lost 0 bases and 2 bases respectively, with 12 bases between them. This CDR3 comprises 17 residues. Germline V gene sequence: CDR1 SGHDT, CDR2 YYEEEE. The CDR3 loop reads CASSLGHRVTYNSPLHF. The CDR3 DNA reads as TGTGCCAGCAGCTTGGGGCACAGGGTGACCTATAATTCACCCCTCCACTTT.

V is TRBV7-9 and J is TRBJ2-7; 13 positions agree with TRBD2. CDR3 length: 14 residues. V dropped 3 bases and J dropped 11; count of bases not matched to a gene: 7. Looked up from germline, CDR1 is SEHNR and CDR2 is FQNEAQ (reference sequence). DNA for the CDR3: TGTGCCAGCAGCTTTTGGACTAGCGGGAGTGGGGAGTACTTC. It specifies CASSFWTSGSGEYF. Together with reference TRBV7-9 and TRBJ2-7, the CDR3 gives the full variable domain: DTGVSQNPRHKITKRGQNVTFRCDPISEHNRLYWYRQTLGQGPEFLTYFQNEAQLEKSRLLSDRFSAERPKGSFSTLEIQRTEQGDSAMYLCASSFWTSGSGEYFGPGTRLTVT.

The chain joins TRBV21-1 to TRBJ2-7; no check of the table's D call, TRBD1, against the DNA was made. TRBV21-1 is termed a pseudogene. This CDR3 spans 15 amino acids. The CDR3 spells CASSKDRASSYEQYF. The CDR3 nucleotides are TGTGCCAGCAGCAAAGACAGGGCCTCGAGTTACGAGCAGTACTTC.

This chain connects TRBV4-1 to TRBJ1-2; 7 bases map to TRBD1. This CDR3 spans 15 amino acids. Per germline, CDR1 MGHRA and CDR2 YSYEKL. V was clipped by 1 base and J by 2 bases; unmatched bases: 4. CDR3 DNA sequence: TGCGCCAGCAGCCAAGGGGACAGCATAAACTATGGCTACACCTTC. Translating gives CASSQGDSINYGYTF.

The chain joins TRBV5-1 to TRBJ2-7; a weak D match, TRBD1 (5 bases). This CDR3 region has 14 residues. Deletions cut 6 bases from V and 5 bases from J, with 18 bases between. Germline lookup yields CDR1 SGHRS and CDR2 YFSETQ. CDR3 bases: TGCGCCAGCACCCGTTTGCAGGGCGCGGACGAGCAGTACTTC. It is translated as CASTRLQGADEQYF.

This rearrangement joins TRBV4-1 to TRBJ1-2; D is unresolved. Trimming took 1 base from V and 5 from J, leaving 11 bases between them. This CDR3 contains 14 residues. Germline lookup yields CDR1 MGHRA and CDR2 YSYEKL. CDR3 DNA: TGCGCCAGCAGCCAAGGGTCAGGCGTGTATGGCTACACCTTC. Its protein product is CASSQGSGVYGYTF.

The chain uses TRBV14 and TRBJ2-6, with 8 nucleotides matching TRBD2. Per the germline V gene, CDR1 is SGHDN and CDR2 is FVKESK. Unmatched junction bases numbered 6, after V lost 6 bases and J lost 2 bases. The CDR3 runs 16 residues. Here the CDR3 reads CASSFLAGTGANVLTF. The CDR3 bases are TGTGCCAGCAGTTTCCTAGCGGGTACTGGGGCCAACGTCCTGACTTTC.

The J gene is TRBJ1-2, the V gene TRBV7-8, with D unresolved. The CDR3 length is 13 residues. V was clipped by 5 bases and J by 7 bases, with 14 bases between them. Germline CDR1 reads SGHVS; CDR2 reads FQNEAQ. The CDR3 loop reads CASSGEIRVGYTF. The CDR3 DNA sequence: TGTGCCAGCAGCGGAGAGATACGGGTTGGCTACACCTTC.

The chain links TRBV2 to TRBJ2-7; a weak D match, TRBD2 (7 bases). Looked up from germline, CDR1 is SNHLY and CDR2 is FYNNEI. V was clipped by 4 bases and J by 3 bases, with 10 bases between them. CDR3 size: 13 residues. DNA of the CDR3: TGTGCCAGCAGTGCGGGGGGCTTCTACGAGCAGTACTTC. This translates into CASSAGGFYEQYF.

The J gene is TRBJ1-6, the V gene TRBV2; D might be TRBD1 (6 bases). The CDR3 length is 15 residues. Trimming removed 7 bases from V and 2 bases from J, with 12 bases in between. Germline CDR1 reads SNHLY; CDR2 reads FYNNEI. The chain's CDR3 is CASKRTDTYNSPLHF. Here the CDR3 DNA reads TGTGCCAGCAAGAGGACAGACACCTATAATTCACCCCTCCACTTT.

The table lists this clone with a few counts. The CDR3 region has the DNA TGTGCCAGCAGCCAGCGTTTTGGAAACACCATATATTTT. It encodes CASSQRFGNTIYF. The chain uses TRBV5-4 and TRBJ1-3; D is ambiguous. This CDR3 is 13 amino acids long. Germline V gene data show CDR1 as SGHNT and CDR2 as YYREEE (reference sequence). V lost 4 bases and J 3 bases, leaving 8 bases between the germline ends.

The J gene is TRBJ2-1, the V gene TRBV7-9; perhaps TRBD2 as D (6 bases). CDR3 size: 13 residues. The V gene's germline CDR1 is SEHNR and CDR2 FQNEAQ (reference sequence). The V and J ends lost 8 bases and 4 bases respectively, with 12 bases between them. In DNA form, the CDR3 reads TGTGCCAGCGAGCGGGCTAATTACAATGAGCAGTTCTTC. As protein: CASERANYNEQFF.

The V gene is TRBV6-5, the J gene TRBJ2-5; D gene unclear. CDR1 MNHEY and CDR2 SVGAGI come from the germline V gene. The CDR3 runs 16 residues. V dropped 0 bases and J dropped 0 bases, with 11 bases sitting between them. CDR3 sequence: CASSYSHFTYQETQYF. As DNA, the CDR3 is TGTGCCAGCAGTTACTCGCACTTTACGTACCAAGAGACCCAGTACTTC.

The V call is TRBV10-1, the J call TRBJ1-4, with 7 bases that match TRBD1. After removal of 5 bases from V and 2 bases from J, the junction contained 8 bases not matched to a gene. This CDR3 region has 16 residues. Per germline, CDR1 WNHNN and CDR2 SYGVQD (reference sequence). The CDR3 DNA follows: TGCGCCAGCAGTCCTACAGGGGAAGTGACTAATGAAAAACTGTTTTTT. Its protein product is CASSPTGEVTNEKLFF.

The chain uses TRBV19 and TRBJ2-7; 8 bases align to TRBD2. This CDR3 region has 14 residues. Germline trimming cut 3 bases from V and 1 base from J; bases unmatched to any gene: 2. In germline, CDR1 is LNHDA, CDR2 SQIVND (reference sequence). CDR3 loop: CASSISGASYEQYF. As DNA, the CDR3 is TGTGCCAGTAGTATTAGCGGGGCTTCCTACGAGCAGTACTTC.

This chain connects TRBV7-2 to TRBJ1-4, with D possibly TRBD1 on 6 matching bases. Trimming cost V 2 bases and J 5 bases, with 12 bases left between them. The CDR3 has 15 residues. The germline V gene has CDR1 SGHTA and CDR2 FQGNSA. CDR3 region: CASSLQGQRNEKLFF. In DNA, the CDR3 is TGTGCCAGCAGCTTACAGGGGCAGAGAAATGAAAAACTGTTTTTT.

V gene TRBV6-6 combines with J gene TRBJ1-5; tentative D call: TRBD1 (6 bases). This CDR3 has 16 amino acids. Germline V gives CDR1 MNHNY, CDR2 SVGAGI (reference sequence). The ends were cut back, 2 bases at V and 9 bases at J, with 20 bases in the middle. DNA for the CDR3: TGTGCCAGCAGTTACCTGGGGTTGGCAGGGGAGCGGCCCCAGCATTTT. Protein product: CASSYLGLAGERPQHF.

For the CDR3, the DNA is TGCAGCGTTTTGAGGGGGAACGAGCAGTACTTC. Translating it yields CSVLRGNEQYF. The V call is TRBV29-1, the J call TRBJ2-7; D is perhaps TRBD1 (6 bases). There are 11 residues in the CDR3. Germline V lookup: CDR1 SQVTM, CDR2 ANQGSEA. V was clipped by 5 bases and J by 5 bases, with 10 bases between them.

The gene calls are TRBV21-1 and TRBJ2-1; TRBD1, the table's D call, was not compared with the DNA. TRBV21-1 is listed as a pseudogene. CDR3 length: 15 amino acids. The chain's CDR3 is CASEQRDRVNNEQFF. The CDR3 region has the DNA TGTGCCAGCGAGCAACGGGACAGGGTAAACAATGAGCAGTTCTTC.

This chain links TRBV19 with TRBJ1-3; D perhaps matches TRBD1 (6 bases). Deletions cut 6 bases from V and 0 bases from J, with 12 bases between. The CDR3 extends over 15 amino acids. Germline CDR1 LNHDA, CDR2 SQIVND (reference sequence). CDR3 nucleotide sequence: TGTGCCAGTAGCACGGACAGATTCTCTGGAAACACCATATATTTT. Translation gives CASSTDRFSGNTIYF.